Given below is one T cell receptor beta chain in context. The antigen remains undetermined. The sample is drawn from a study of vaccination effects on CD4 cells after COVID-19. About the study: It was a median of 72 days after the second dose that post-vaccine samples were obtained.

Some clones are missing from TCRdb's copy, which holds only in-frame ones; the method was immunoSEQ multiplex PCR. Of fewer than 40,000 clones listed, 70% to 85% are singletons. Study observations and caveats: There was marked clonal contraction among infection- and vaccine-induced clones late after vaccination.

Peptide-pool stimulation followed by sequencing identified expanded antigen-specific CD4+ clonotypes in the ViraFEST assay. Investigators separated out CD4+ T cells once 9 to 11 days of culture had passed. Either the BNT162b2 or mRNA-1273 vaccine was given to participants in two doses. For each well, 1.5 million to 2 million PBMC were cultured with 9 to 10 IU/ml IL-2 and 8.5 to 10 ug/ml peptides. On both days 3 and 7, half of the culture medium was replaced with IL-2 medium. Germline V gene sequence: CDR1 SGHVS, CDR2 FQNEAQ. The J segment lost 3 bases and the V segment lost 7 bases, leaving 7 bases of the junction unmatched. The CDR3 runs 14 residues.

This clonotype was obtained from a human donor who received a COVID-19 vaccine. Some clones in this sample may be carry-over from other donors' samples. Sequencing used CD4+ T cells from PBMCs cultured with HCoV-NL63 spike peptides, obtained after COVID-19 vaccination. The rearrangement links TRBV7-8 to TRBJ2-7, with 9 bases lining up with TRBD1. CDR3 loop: CASTFGTGSYEQYV. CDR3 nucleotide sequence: TGTGCCAGCACCTTCGGGACAGGGAGCTACGAGCAGTACGTC.